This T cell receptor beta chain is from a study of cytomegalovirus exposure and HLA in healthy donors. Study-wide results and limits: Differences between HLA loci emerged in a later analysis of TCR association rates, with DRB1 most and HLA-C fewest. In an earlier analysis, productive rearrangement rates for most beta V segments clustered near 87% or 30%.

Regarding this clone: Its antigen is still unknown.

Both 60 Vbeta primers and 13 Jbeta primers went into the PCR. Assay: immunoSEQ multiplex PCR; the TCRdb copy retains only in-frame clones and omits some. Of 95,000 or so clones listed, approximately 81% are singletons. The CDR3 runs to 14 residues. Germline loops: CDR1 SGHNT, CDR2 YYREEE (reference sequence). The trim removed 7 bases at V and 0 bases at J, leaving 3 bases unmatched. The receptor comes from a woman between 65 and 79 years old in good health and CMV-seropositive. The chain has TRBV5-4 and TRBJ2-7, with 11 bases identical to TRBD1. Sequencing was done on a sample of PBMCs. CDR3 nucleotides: TGTGCCAGCGGGACAGGGGGTAGCTCCTACGAGCAGTACTTC. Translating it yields CASGTGGSSYEQYF.